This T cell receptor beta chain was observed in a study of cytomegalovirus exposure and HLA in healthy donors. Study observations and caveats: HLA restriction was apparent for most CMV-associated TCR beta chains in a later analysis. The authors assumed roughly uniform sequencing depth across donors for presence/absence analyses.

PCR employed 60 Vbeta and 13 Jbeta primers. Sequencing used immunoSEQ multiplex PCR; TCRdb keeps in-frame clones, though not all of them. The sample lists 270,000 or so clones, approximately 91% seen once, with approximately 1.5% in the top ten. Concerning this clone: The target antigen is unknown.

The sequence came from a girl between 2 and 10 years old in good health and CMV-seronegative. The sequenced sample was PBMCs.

This CDR3 is CASSPEGGGPETQYF. The CDR3 DNA sequence: TGCGCCAGCAGCCCGGAGGGGGGGGGCCCGGAGACCCAGTACTTC. The chain recombines TRBV5-1 with TRBJ2-5; a possible D gene is TRBD2 (7 bases). The ends were cut back, 4 bases at V and 5 bases at J, with 18 bases in the middle. Germline lookup yields CDR1 SGHRS and CDR2 YFSETQ. The CDR3 spans 15 residues.